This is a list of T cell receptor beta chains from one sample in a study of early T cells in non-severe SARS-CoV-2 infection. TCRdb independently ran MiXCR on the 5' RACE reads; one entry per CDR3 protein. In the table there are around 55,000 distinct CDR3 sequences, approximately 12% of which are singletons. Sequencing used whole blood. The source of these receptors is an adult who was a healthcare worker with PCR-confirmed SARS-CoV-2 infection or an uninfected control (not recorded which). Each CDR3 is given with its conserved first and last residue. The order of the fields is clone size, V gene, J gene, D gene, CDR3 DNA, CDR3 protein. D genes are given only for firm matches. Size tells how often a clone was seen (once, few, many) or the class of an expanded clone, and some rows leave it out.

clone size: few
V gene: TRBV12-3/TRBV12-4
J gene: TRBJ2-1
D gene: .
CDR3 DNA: TGTGCCAGCAGTCCAGGTGGGTCTAGTAATGAGCAGTTCTTC
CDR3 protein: CASSPGGSSNEQFF

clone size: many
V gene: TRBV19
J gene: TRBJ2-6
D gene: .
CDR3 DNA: TGTGCCAGTAGTATAGATCCCCCCGTCTCTGGGGCCAACGTCCTGACTTTC
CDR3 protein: CASSIDPPVSGANVLTF

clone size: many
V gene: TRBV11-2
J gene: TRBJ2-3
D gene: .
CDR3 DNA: TGTGCCAGCAGCTCGGACTACCGAATGGTTAGCACAGATACGCAGTATTTT
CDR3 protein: CASSSDYRMVSTDTQYF

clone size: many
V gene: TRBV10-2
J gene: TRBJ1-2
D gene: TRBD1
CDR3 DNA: TGCGCCAGCGGGGGACAGGGGCGGCCTAACTATGGCTACACCTTC
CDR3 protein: CASGGQGRPNYGYTF

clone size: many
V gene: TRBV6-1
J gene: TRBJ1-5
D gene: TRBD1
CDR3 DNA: TGTGCCAGCAGTGGACAGGGAAGGGGCAATCAGCCCCAGCATTTT
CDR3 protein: CASSGQGRGNQPQHF

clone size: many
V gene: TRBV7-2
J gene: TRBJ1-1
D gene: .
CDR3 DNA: TGTGCCAGCAGACCCGACAGGAAAGCTTTCTTT
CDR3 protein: CASRPDRKAFF

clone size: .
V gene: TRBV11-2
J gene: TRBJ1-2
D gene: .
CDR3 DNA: TGTGCCAGCCGTCCCCTTGTCGGGGGCTACACCTTC
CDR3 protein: CASRPLVGGYTF

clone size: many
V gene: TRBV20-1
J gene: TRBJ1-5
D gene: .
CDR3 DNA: TGCAGTGCTAGAGATGCACGGAACAATCAGCCCCAGCATTTT
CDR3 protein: CSARDARNNQPQHF

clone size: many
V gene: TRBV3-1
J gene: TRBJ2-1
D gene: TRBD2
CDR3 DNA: TGTGCCAGCTGTTCGACTAGCGGGGGCTACAATGAGCAGTTCTTC
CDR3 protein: CASCSTSGGYNEQFF

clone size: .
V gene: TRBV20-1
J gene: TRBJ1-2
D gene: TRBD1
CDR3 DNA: TGCAGTGCTAGAGGGGGCGAGGGGGCTGTGGATGGCTACACCTTC
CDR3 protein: CSARGGEGAVDGYTF

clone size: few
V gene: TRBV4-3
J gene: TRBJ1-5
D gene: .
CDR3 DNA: TGCGCCAGCAGCCAGGACCTATATCAGCCCCAGCATTTT
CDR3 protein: CASSQDLYQPQHF

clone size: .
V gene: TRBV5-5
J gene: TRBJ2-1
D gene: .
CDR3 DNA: TGTGCCAGCAGCTTGCGACAGATAGACAATGAGCAGTTCTTC
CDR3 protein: CASSLRQIDNEQFF

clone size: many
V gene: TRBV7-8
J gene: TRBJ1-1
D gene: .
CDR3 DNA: TGTGCCAGCAGCTTATCGAGGCAGGGCGGAACTGAAGCTTTCTTT
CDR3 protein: CASSLSRQGGTEAFF

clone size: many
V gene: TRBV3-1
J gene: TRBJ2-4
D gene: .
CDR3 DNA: TGTGCCAGCAGCCCCCTTTCTTCTCCAAACATTCAGTACTTC
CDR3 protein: CASSPLSSPNIQYF

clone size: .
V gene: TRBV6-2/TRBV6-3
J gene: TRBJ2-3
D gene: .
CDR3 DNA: TGTGCCAGCACCAGCGGTGGCAGCACAGATACGCAGTATTTT
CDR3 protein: CASTSGGSTDTQYF

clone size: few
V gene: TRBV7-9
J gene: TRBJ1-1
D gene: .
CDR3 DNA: TGTGCCAGCAAGGGCACCCGGATGAGAGTCACTGAAGCTTTCTTT
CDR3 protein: CASKGTRMRVTEAFF